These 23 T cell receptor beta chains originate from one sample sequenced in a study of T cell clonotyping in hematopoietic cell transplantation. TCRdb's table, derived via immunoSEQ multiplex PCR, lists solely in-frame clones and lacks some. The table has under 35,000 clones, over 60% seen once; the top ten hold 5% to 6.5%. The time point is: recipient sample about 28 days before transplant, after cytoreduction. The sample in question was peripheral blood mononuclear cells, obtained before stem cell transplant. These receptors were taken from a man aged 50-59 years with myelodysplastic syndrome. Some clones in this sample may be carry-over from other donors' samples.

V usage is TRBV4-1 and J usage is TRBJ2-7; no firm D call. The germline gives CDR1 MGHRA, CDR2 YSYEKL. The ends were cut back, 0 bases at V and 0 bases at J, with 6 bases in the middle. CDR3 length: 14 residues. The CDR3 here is CASSQDWGSYEQYF. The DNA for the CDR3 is TGCGCCAGCAGCCAAGATTGGGGCTCCTACGAGCAGTACTTC.

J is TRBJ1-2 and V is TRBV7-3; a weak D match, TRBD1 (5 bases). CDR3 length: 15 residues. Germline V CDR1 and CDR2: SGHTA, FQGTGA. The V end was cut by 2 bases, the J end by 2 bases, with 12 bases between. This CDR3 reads CASSLSGGLNYGYTF. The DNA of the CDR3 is TGTGCCAGCAGCTTATCGGGGGGTCTAAACTATGGCTACACCTTC.

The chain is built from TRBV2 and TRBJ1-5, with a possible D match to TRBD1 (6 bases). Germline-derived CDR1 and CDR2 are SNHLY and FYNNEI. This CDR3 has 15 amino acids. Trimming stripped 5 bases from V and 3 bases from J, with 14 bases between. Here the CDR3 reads CASSKQGIDNQPQHF. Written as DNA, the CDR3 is TGTGCCAGCAGTAAACAGGGTATCGACAATCAGCCCCAGCATTTT.

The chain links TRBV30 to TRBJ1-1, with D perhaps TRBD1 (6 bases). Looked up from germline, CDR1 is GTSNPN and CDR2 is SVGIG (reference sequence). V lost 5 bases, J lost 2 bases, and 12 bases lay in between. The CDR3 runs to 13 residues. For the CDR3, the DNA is TGTGCCTGGGACCAGGGGCACAACACTGAAGCTTTCTTT. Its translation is CAWDQGHNTEAFF.

The CDR3 DNA sequence: TGCAGCGTTGAAGGCAGCCCTTTTGGCTACACCTTC. This sequence encodes CSVEGSPFGYTF. The gene calls are TRBV29-1 and TRBJ1-2; D call uncertain. Germline CDR1 and CDR2: SQVTM and ANQGSEA. The germline V and J ends were trimmed by 1 base and 7 bases, with 10 bases remaining between them. This CDR3 is 12 amino acids long.

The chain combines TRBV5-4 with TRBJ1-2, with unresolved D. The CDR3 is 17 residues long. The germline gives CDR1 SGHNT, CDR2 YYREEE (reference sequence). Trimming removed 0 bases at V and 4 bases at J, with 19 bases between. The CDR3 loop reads CASSLAIRALDPYGYTF. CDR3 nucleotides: TGTGCCAGCAGCTTGGCCATCCGGGCCCTCGATCCCTATGGCTACACCTTC.

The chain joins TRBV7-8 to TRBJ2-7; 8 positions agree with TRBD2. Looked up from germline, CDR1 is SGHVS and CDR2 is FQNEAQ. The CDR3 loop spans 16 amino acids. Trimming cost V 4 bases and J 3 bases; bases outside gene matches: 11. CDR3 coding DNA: TGTGCCAGCAGCTCCAGGGGAGCGGGAGTCATCTACGAGCAGTACTTC. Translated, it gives CASSSRGAGVIYEQYF.

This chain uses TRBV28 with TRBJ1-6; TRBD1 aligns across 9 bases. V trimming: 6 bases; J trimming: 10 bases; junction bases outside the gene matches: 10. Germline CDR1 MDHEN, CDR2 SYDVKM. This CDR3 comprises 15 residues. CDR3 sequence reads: CASRPPGQGWSPLHF. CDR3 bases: TGTGCCAGCAGGCCACCCGGACAGGGGTGGTCACCCCTCCACTTT.

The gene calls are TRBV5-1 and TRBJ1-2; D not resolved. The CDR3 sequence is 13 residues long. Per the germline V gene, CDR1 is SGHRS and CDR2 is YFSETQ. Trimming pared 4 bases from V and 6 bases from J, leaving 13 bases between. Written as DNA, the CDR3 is TGCGCCAGCAGCCAGCAAGGGCGAAATGGCTACACCTTC. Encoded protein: CASSQQGRNGYTF.

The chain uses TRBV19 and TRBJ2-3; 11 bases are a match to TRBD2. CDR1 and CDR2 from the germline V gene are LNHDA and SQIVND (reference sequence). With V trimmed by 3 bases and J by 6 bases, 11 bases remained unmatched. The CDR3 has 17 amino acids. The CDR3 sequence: CASSMGVAGGLGDTQYF. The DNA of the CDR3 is TGTGCCAGTAGTATGGGAGTAGCGGGGGGGCTTGGGGATACGCAGTATTTT.

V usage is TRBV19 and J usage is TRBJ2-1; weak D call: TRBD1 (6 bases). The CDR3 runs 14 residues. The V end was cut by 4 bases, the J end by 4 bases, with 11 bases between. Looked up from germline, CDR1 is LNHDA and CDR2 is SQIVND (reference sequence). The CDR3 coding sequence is TGTGCCAGTAGTACCCGACAGGAATACAATGAGCAGTTCTTC. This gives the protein CASSTRQEYNEQFF.

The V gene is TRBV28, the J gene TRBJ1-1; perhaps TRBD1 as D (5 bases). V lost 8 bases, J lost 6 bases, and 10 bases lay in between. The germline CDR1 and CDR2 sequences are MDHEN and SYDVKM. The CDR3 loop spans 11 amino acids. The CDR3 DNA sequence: TGTGCCAGCCGGGTGGGGGCTGAAGCTTTCTTT. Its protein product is CASRVGAEAFF. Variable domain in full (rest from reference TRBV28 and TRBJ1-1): DVKVTQSSRYLVKRTGEKVFLECVQDMDHENMFWYRQDPGLGLRLIYFSYDVKMKEKGDIPEGYSVSREKKERFSLILESASTNQTSMYLCASRVGAEAFFGQGTRLTVV.

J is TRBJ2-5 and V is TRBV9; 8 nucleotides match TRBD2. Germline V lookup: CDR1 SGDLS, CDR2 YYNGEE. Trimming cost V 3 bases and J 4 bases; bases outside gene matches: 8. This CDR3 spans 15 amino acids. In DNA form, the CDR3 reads TGTGCCAGCAGCGATGTAATAGCGGGGCTAGAGACCCAGTACTTC. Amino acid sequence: CASSDVIAGLETQYF.

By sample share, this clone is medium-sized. The CDR3 here is CASSQAPYQPQHF. CDR3 nucleotides: TGCGCCAGCAGCCAAGCCCCTTATCAGCCCCAGCATTTT. V is TRBV4-1 and J is TRBJ1-5; D is uncertain. V was cut by 1 base and J by 5 bases, with 6 bases left in between. This CDR3 is 13 amino acids long. Germline V gene lookup returns CDR1 MGHRA and CDR2 YSYEKL.

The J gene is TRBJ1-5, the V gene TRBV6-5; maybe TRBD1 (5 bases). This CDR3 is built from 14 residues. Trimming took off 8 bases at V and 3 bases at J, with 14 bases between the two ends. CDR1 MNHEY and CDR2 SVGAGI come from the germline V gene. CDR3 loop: CASRGGATNQPQHF. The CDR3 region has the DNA TGTGCCAGCCGAGGAGGGGCGACCAATCAGCCCCAGCATTTT.

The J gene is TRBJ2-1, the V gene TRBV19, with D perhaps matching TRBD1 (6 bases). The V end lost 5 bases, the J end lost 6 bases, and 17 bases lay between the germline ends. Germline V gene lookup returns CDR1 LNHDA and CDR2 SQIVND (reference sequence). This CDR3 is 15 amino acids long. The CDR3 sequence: CASSSGHGLGNEQFF. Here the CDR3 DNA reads TGTGCCAGTAGTTCGGGACACGGACTGGGCAATGAGCAGTTCTTC.

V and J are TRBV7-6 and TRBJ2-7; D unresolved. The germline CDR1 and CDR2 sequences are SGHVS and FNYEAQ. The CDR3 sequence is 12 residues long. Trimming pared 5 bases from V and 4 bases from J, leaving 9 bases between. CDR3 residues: CASSDDIYEQYF. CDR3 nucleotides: TGTGCCAGCAGCGATGACATATACGAGCAGTACTTC.

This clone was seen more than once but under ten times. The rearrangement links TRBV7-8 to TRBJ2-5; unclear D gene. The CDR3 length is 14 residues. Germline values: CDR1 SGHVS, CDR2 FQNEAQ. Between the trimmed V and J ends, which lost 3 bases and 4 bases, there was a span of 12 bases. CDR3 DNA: TGTGCCAGCAGCTTCCGGGTCTTGGGAGAGACCCAGTACTTC. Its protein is CASSFRVLGETQYF.

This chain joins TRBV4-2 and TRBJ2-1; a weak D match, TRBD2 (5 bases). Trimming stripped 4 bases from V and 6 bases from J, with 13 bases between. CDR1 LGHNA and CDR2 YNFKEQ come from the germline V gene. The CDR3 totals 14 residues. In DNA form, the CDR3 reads TGTGCCAGCAGCCCGGCCCGGGAAGGCAATGAGCAGTTCTTC. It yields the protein CASSPAREGNEQFF.

The DNA of the CDR3 is TGCAGCGTTGCGGCGGGAGGGCGCACAGATACGCAGTATTTT. Residues: CSVAAGGRTDTQYF. V is TRBV29-1 and J is TRBJ2-3, with 9 bases that match TRBD2. Germline V gene lookup returns CDR1 SQVTM and CDR2 ANQGSEA. This CDR3 comprises 14 residues. Trimming cost V 4 bases and J 1 base; bases outside gene matches: 3.

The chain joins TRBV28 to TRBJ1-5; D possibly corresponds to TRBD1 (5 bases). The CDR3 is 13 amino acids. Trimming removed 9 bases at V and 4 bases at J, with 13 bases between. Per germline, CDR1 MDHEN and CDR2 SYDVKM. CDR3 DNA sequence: TGTGCCAGTTGCAGGGTCCCGAATCAGCCCCAGCATTTT. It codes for CASCRVPNQPQHF.

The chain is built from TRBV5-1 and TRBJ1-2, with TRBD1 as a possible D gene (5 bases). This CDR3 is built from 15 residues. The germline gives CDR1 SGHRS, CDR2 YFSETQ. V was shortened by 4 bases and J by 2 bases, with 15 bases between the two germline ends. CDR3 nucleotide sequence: TGCGCCAGCAGCCCGGGACCCGGTTCAAACTATGGCTACACCTTC. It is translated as CASSPGPGSNYGYTF.

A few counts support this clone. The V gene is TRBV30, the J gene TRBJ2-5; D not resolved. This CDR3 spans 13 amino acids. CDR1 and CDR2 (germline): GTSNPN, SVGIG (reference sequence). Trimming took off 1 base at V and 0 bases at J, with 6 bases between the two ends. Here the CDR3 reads CAWSDGYQETQYF. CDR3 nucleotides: TGTGCCTGGAGTGACGGGTACCAAGAGACCCAGTACTTC.